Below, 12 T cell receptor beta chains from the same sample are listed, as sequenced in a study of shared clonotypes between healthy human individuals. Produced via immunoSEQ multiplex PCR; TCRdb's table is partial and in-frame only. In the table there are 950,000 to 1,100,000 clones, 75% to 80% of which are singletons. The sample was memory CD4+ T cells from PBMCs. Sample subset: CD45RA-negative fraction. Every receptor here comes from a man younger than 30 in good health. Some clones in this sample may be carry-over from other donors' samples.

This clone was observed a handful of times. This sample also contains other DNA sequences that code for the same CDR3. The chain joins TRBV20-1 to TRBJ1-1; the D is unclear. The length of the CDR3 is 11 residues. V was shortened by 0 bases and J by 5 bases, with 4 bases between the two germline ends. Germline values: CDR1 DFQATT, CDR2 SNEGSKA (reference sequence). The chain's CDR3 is CSARDRTEAFF. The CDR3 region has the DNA TGCAGTGCTAGAGATCGGACTGAAGCTTTCTTT.

DNA for the CDR3: TGTGCCAGCAGTGTAGCGTGGACAGGGGTTTACGAGCAGTACTTC. Translated: CASSVAWTGVYEQYF. The gene calls are TRBV27 and TRBJ2-7; TRBD1 matches 9 bases. Germline V lookup: CDR1 MNHEY, CDR2 SMNVEV (reference sequence). The J segment lost 4 bases and the V segment lost 5 bases, leaving 9 bases of the junction unmatched. This CDR3 has 15 residues.

The CDR3 protein is CASSPPAVLTYEQYF. CDR3 nucleotide sequence: TGTGCCAGCAGTCCCCCAGCAGTTCTGACGTACGAGCAGTACTTC. This chain uses TRBV28 with TRBJ2-7; D uncertain. Trimming stripped 5 bases from V and 4 bases from J, with 18 bases between. Germline V gives CDR1 MDHEN, CDR2 SYDVKM. CDR3 length: 15 amino acids. Variable domain in full (rest from reference TRBV28 and TRBJ2-7): DVKVTQSSRYLVKRTGEKVFLECVQDMDHENMFWYRQDPGLGLRLIYFSYDVKMKEKGDIPEGYSVSREKKERFSLILESASTNQTSMYLCASSPPAVLTYEQYFGPGTRLTVT.

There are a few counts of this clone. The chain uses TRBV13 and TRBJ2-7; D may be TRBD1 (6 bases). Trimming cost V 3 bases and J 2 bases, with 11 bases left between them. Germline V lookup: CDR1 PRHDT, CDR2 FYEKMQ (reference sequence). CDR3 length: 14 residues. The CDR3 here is CASSFTGSTYEQYF. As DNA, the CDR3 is TGTGCCAGCAGCTTTACAGGGAGCACCTACGAGCAGTACTTC. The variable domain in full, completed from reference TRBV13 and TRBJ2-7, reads AAGVIQSPRHLIKEKRETATLKCYPIPRHDTVYWYQQGPGQDPQFLISFYEKMQSDKGSIPDRFSAQQFSDYHSELNMSSLELGDSALYFCASSFTGSTYEQYFGPGTRLTVT.

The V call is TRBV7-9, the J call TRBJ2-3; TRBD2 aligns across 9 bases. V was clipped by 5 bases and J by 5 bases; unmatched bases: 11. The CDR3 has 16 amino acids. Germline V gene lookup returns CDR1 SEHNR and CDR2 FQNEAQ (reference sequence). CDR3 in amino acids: CASSMGLAGGRDTQYF. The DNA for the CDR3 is TGTGCCAGCAGCATGGGACTAGCAGGGGGGAGAGATACGCAGTATTTT.

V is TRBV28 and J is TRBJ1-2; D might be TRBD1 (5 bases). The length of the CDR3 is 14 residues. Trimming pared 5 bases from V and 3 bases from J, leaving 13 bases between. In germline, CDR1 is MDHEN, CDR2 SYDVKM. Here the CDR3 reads CASSIRQIYYGYTF. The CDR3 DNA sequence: TGTGCCAGCAGTATACGACAGATATACTATGGCTACACCTTC.

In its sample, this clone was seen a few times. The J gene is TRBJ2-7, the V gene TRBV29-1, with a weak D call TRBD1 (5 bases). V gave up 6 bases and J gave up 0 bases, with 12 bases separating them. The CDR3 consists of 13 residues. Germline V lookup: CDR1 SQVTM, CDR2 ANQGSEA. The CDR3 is CSVSNRNSYEQYF. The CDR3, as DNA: TGCAGCGTCAGCAACAGGAACTCCTACGAGCAGTACTTC.

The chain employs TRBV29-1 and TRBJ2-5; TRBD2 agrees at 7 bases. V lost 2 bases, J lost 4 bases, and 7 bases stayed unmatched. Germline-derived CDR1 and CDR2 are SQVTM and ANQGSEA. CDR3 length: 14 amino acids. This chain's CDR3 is CSVEPQGLRETQYF. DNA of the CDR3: TGCAGCGTTGAACCCCAGGGACTACGAGAGACCCAGTACTTC.

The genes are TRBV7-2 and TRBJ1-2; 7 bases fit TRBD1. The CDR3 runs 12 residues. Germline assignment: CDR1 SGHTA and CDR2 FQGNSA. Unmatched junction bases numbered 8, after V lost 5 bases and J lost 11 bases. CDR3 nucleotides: TGTGCCAGCAGCCAATCGGGCAGGGGGTACACCTTC. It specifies CASSQSGRGYTF.

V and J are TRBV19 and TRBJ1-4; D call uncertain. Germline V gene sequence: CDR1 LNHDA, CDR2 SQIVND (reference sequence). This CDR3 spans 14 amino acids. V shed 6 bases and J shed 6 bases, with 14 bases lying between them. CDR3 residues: CASSGLNPDEKLFF. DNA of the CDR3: TGTGCCAGTAGCGGCTTAAACCCAGATGAAAAACTGTTTTTT.

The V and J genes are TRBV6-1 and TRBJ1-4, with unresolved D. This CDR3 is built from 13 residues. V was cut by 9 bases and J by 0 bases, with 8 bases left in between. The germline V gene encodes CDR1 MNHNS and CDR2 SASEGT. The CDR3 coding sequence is TGTGCCAGTACTACCTCAACTAATGAAAAACTGTTTTTT. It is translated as CASTTSTNEKLFF.

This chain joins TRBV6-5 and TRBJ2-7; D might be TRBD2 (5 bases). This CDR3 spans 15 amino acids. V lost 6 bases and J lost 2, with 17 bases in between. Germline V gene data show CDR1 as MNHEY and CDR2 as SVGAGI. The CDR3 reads CASSLSGLGAYEQYF. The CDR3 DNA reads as TGTGCCAGCAGCCTAAGCGGACTTGGGGCCTACGAGCAGTACTTC.